This TCR beta chain was recorded in a study of blood T cells in healthy people across ages. The CDR3 spans 15 residues. The germline V gene has CDR1 MGHRA and CDR2 YSYEKL. The germline V and J ends were trimmed by 3 bases and 5 bases, with 14 bases remaining between them. Through a sample-barcoded 5' primer and a J-beta primer mix, a second PCR was run for 7 to 11 cycles. Each CDR3 protein gets one entry after TCRdb re-called the 5' RACE reads with MiXCR. In the table there are around 900,000 distinct CDR3 sequences, roughly 51% of which are singletons. Sequences were obtained from blood. The receptor's source is a woman in her fifties or sixties in good health. The V gene is TRBV4-1, the J gene TRBJ2-1; possibly TRBD1 for D (5 bases). CDR3 coding DNA: TGCGCCAGCAGCCACAGGGCCGCCGGAGACAATGAGCAGTTCTTC. The encoded protein is CASSHRAAGDNEQFF.